These T cell receptor beta chains were read from a single sample in a study of cytomegalovirus exposure and HLA in healthy donors. Here immunoSEQ multiplex PCR was the method, and the copy in TCRdb shows in-frame clones only, minus some. The sample lists 160,000 or so clones, approximately 79% occurring once. Input material: PBMCs. Receptors were obtained from a woman in her thirties or forties in good health and CMV-seronegative. Both conserved end residues are part of each CDR3. Fields, in order: clone size, V gene, J gene, D gene, CDR3 DNA, CDR3 protein. The D gene is left open where the match is weak. Clone size is not always given. Where it is, it says once, few, many or a class for expanded clones.

size: -; V: TRBV9; J: TRBJ1-3; D: -; DNA: TGTGCCAGCAGCTCAGGAGTCGGGGCTGGAAACACCATATATTTT; CDR3: CASSSGVGAGNTIYF
size: -; V: TRBV28; J: TRBJ1-3; D: -; DNA: TGTGCCAGCAGGCCCGGGGACTCTGGAAACACCATATATTTT; CDR3: CASRPGDSGNTIYF
size: -; V: TRBV4-1; J: TRBJ2-2; D: TRBD1; DNA: TGCGCCAGCAGCCAAGATTTGCAGGGGGCGAACACCGGGGAGCTGTTTTTT; CDR3: CASSQDLQGANTGELFF
size: -; V: TRBV5-7; J: TRBJ2-7; D: -; DNA: TGTGCCAGCAGCTTGGGGCGGACCTACGAGCAGTACTTC; CDR3: CASSLGRTYEQYF
size: -; V: TRBV10-3; J: TRBJ2-2; D: TRBD1; DNA: TGTGCCATCAGTGGGTTTGGGACAGGGGCCACCGGGGAGCTGTTTTTT; CDR3: CAISGFGTGATGELFF
size: -; V: TRBV5-4; J: TRBJ1-3; D: -; DNA: TGTGCCAGCAGCTTGGAAGGACAGCCTGGAAACACCATATATTTT; CDR3: CASSLEGQPGNTIYF
size: -; V: TRBV2; J: TRBJ2-1; D: TRBD2; DNA: TGTGCCAGCAGCAAAAAAGTGGCGGGAGGGCCAGATGAGCAGTTCTTC; CDR3: CASSKKVAGGPDEQFF
size: once; V: TRBV19; J: TRBJ1-2; D: TRBD1; DNA: TGTGCCAGTAGTTACTCAGGGGGATCCTATGGCTACACCTTC; CDR3: CASSYSGGSYGYTF
size: -; V: TRBV10-3; J: TRBJ2-5; D: -; DNA: TGTGCCACCGAAGAGAGGGCGGAGGAGACCCAGTACTTC; CDR3: CATEERAEETQYF
size: -; V: TRBV11-3; J: TRBJ2-7; D: -; DNA: TGTGCCAGCAGCTGGGCAGGGCAGGAAGGCGAGCAGTACTTC; CDR3: CASSWAGQEGEQYF
size: -; V: TRBV18; J: TRBJ1-1; D: TRBD1; DNA: TGTGCCAGCTCATCGCAAATACTAGGGGACAGAATCATGAACACTGAAGCTTTCTTT; CDR3: CASSSQILGDRIMNTEAFF
size: -; V: TRBV7-9; J: TRBJ2-7; D: TRBD1; DNA: TGTGCCAGCAGTCGGACAGGAACCTACGAGCAGTACTTC; CDR3: CASSRTGTYEQYF
size: -; V: TRBV10-3; J: TRBJ2-7; D: -; DNA: TGTGCCATCAGCCTTTCGACAGGACCTCCCTACGAGCAGTACTTC; CDR3: CAISLSTGPPYEQYF
size: -; V: TRBV10-2; J: TRBJ1-2; D: -; DNA: TGCGCCGTCCTTGAAGCGCCCTCCCTGAGGGGCTACACCTTC; CDR3: CAVLEAPSLRGYTF
size: -; V: TRBV28; J: TRBJ2-2; D: -; DNA: TGTGCCAGCAGCCCTTTGGGGGAGGCCGGGGAGCTGTTTTTT; CDR3: CASSPLGEAGELFF
size: -; V: TRBV2; J: TRBJ1-2; D: -; DNA: TGTGCCAGCAGTGAGCCAGGAGGCTACACCTTC; CDR3: CASSEPGGYTF
size: -; V: TRBV5-1; J: TRBJ2-3; D: TRBD2; DNA: TGCGCCAGCAGCTGGGGTAGCGGGGGAACAGATACGCAGTATTTT; CDR3: CASSWGSGGTDTQYF
size: -; V: TRBV7-7; J: TRBJ2-2; D: -; DNA: TGTGCTAGCAGCCCCTCAGGGGTGCGGGCCGGGGAGCTGTTTTTT; CDR3: CASSPSGVRAGELFF
size: -; V: TRBV19; J: TRBJ2-3; D: TRBD2; DNA: TGTGCCAGTAGTACCAATAGCGGGAAGAGCACAGATACGCAGTATTTT; CDR3: CASSTNSGKSTDTQYF
size: -; V: TRBV14; J: TRBJ2-3; D: TRBD1; DNA: TGTGCCAGCAGCCAAGGGTGGACAGGGGCAAGCACAGATACGCAGTATTTT; CDR3: CASSQGWTGASTDTQYF
size: -; V: TRBV11-3; J: TRBJ1-1; D: TRBD1; DNA: TGTGCCAGCAGCTTAAACAGGGGGCGGGACACTGAAGCTTTCTTT; CDR3: CASSLNRGRDTEAFF
size: -; V: TRBV29-1; J: TRBJ2-2; D: -; DNA: TGCAGCGTTGAAGAAACCAGCGGCGACACCGGGGAGCTGTTTTTT; CDR3: CSVEETSGDTGELFF
size: -; V: TRBV30; J: TRBJ2-7; D: -; DNA: TGTGCCTGGAGTGCTTCGTGCGAGCAGTACTTC; CDR3: CAWSASCEQYF
size: -; V: TRBV30; J: TRBJ1-5; D: -; DNA: TGTGCCTGGGGTAAAGGAGGGGGCAATCAGCCCCAGCATTTT; CDR3: CAWGKGGGNQPQHF
size: -; V: TRBV28; J: TRBJ2-1; D: TRBD1; DNA: TGTGCCAGCAGTTTAAGATCAACAGGGGATGAGCAGTTCTTC; CDR3: CASSLRSTGDEQFF
size: -; V: TRBV2; J: TRBJ1-1; D: -; DNA: TGTGCCAGCAGTGTTGAGCAGGCCCGCGCATTCGCTTTCTTT; CDR3: CASSVEQARAFAFF
size: -; V: TRBV28; J: TRBJ1-1; D: -; DNA: TGTGCCAGCAGTTTCGTTCGGAACACTGAAGCTTTCTTT; CDR3: CASSFVRNTEAFF
size: -; V: TRBV19; J: TRBJ1-4; D: TRBD1; DNA: TGTGCCAGTAGTACTACAGGGGGAAAACTGTTTTTT; CDR3: CASSTTGGKLFF
size: -; V: TRBV7-9; J: TRBJ1-5; D: -; DNA: TGTGCCAGCAGCTTGGAGGGCAGACTCAATCAGCCCCAGCATTTT; CDR3: CASSLEGRLNQPQHF
size: once; V: TRBV19; J: TRBJ2-1; D: TRBD2; DNA: TGTGCCAGTAGTCCCCGTAGCGGGAGGTATCACAATGAGCAGTTCTTC; CDR3: CASSPRSGRYHNEQFF
size: -; V: TRBV4-3; J: TRBJ2-1; D: TRBD1; DNA: TGCGCCAGCAGCCAAGAGTTGCCGGGACAGGGTGATAATGAGCAGTTCTTC; CDR3: CASSQELPGQGDNEQFF
size: -; V: TRBV4-3; J: TRBJ2-5; D: TRBD2; DNA: TGCGCCAGCAGCCATCGACTAGCGGGAGGGGAGACCCAGTACTTC; CDR3: CASSHRLAGGETQYF
size: -; V: TRBV28; J: TRBJ1-4; D: TRBD1; DNA: TGTGCCAGCAGGCGCCGACAGGGGTGGGGTGAAAAACTGTTTTTT; CDR3: CASRRRQGWGEKLFF
size: -; V: TRBV21-1; J: TRBJ1-3; D: -; DNA: TGTGCCAGCAGCCCCCGGACAGGGACTGGAAACACCATATATTTT; CDR3: CASSPRTGTGNTIYF
size: -; V: TRBV28; J: TRBJ1-1; D: -; DNA: TGTGCCAGCAGTTTGCGGCAGGGAGCTTTCTTT; CDR3: CASSLRQGAFF
size: -; V: TRBV7-9; J: TRBJ2-1; D: -; DNA: TGTGCCAGCAGAGGAGGGTCCGGTGAGCAGTTCTTC; CDR3: CASRGGSGEQFF
size: -; V: TRBV28; J: TRBJ2-5; D: TRBD1; DNA: TGTGCCAGCAGTTCAAACGGACAGGGTGGCGAGACCCAGTACTTC; CDR3: CASSSNGQGGETQYF
size: -; V: TRBV19; J: TRBJ1-2; D: -; DNA: TGTGCCAGTAGTATGGTGGCAGGAGGATACTATGGCTACACCTTC; CDR3: CASSMVAGGYYGYTF
size: -; V: TRBV7-2; J: TRBJ2-1; D: -; DNA: TGTGCCAGCAGATTCGACAGCGGGTACAATGAGCAGTTCTTC; CDR3: CASRFDSGYNEQFF
size: once; V: TRBV6-1; J: TRBJ1-1; D: -; DNA: TGTGCCAGCAGTGGCGTTTGGGGCGTGAACACTGAAGCTTTCTTT; CDR3: CASSGVWGVNTEAFF
size: -; V: TRBV6-5; J: TRBJ1-2; D: TRBD1; DNA: TGTGCCAGCAGTTATAGGGGGCGCGGAGGCTACACCTTC; CDR3: CASSYRGRGGYTF
size: -; V: TRBV23-1; J: TRBJ1-2; D: -; DNA: TGCGCCAGCAGCGACAATGACAGGAGGCGCGGCTACACCTTC; CDR3: CASSDNDRRRGYTF
size: -; V: TRBV30; J: TRBJ1-5; D: TRBD1; DNA: TGTGCCTGGAGTGCGCGGACAGGGGCATATCAGCCCCAGCATTTT; CDR3: CAWSARTGAYQPQHF
size: -; V: TRBV6-1; J: TRBJ2-3; D: -; DNA: TGTGCCAGCAGTGAAGCGGTAGCCAAAGATACGCAGTATTTT; CDR3: CASSEAVAKDTQYF
size: few; V: TRBV9; J: TRBJ2-1; D: TRBD2; DNA: TGTGCCAGCAGCCCTACGCTAGCGGGAGCTGGGTATGAGCAGTTCTTC; CDR3: CASSPTLAGAGYEQFF
size: few; V: TRBV20-1; J: TRBJ1-1; D: -; DNA: TGCAGTGCTAGGGGGGGGGCTGAAGCTTTCTTT; CDR3: CSARGGAEAFF
size: few; V: TRBV30; J: TRBJ1-4; D: -; DNA: TGTGCCTGGACCTTTGTTGGAGTGAATAATGAAAAACTGTTTTTT; CDR3: CAWTFVGVNNEKLFF
size: once; V: TRBV6-5; J: TRBJ2-7; D: -; DNA: TGTGCCAGCAGTTACGGCGGTGCGGACTACGAGCAGTACTTC; CDR3: CASSYGGADYEQYF
size: -; V: TRBV5-1; J: TRBJ2-2; D: -; DNA: TGCGCCAGCAGCTTCCGGGAAGACACCGGGGAGCTGTTTTTT; CDR3: CASSFREDTGELFF
size: few; V: TRBV5-1; J: TRBJ1-2; D: TRBD1; DNA: TGCGCCAGCAGCCCCTACACAGGGGCCGCAGGATCTGGCTACACCTTC; CDR3: CASSPYTGAAGSGYTF
size: few; V: TRBV2; J: TRBJ1-1; D: -; DNA: TGTGCCAGCAGTGAGTCAGGGAACACTGAAGCTTTCTTT; CDR3: CASSESGNTEAFF